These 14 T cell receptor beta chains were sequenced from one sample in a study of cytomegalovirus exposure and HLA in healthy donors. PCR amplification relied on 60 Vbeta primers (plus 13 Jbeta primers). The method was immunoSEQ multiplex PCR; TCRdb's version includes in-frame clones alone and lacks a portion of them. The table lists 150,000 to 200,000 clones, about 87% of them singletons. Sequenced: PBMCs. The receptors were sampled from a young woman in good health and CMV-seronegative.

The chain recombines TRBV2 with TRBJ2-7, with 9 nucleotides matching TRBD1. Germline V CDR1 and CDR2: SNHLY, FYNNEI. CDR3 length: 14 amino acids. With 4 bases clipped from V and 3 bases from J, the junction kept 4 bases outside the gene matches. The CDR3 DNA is TGTGCCAGCAGTGGCGGGACAGGGTTCTACGAGCAGTACTTC. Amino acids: CASSGGTGFYEQYF.

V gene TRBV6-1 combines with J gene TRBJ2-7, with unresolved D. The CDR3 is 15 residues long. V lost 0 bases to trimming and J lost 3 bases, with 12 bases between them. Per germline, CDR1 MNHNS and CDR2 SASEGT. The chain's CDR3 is CASSEAEPVVYEQYF. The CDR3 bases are TGTGCCAGCAGTGAAGCAGAACCGGTGGTCTACGAGCAGTACTTC.

This CDR3 reads CASSSGETGTGELFF. In DNA form, the CDR3 reads TGCGCCAGCAGCTCGGGGGAAACGGGGACCGGGGAGCTGTTTTTT. The genes are TRBV5-1 and TRBJ2-2, with D possibly TRBD2 on 6 matching bases. V was clipped by 3 bases and J by 5 bases, with 14 bases between them. CDR1 and CDR2 from the germline V gene are SGHRS and YFSETQ. CDR3 size: 15 residues.

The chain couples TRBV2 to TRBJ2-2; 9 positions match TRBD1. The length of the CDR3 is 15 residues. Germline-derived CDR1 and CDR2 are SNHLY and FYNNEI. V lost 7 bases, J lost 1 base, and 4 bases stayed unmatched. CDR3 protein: CASTPGQGNTGELFF. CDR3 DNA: TGTGCCAGCACTCCGGGACAGGGGAACACCGGGGAGCTGTTTTTT.

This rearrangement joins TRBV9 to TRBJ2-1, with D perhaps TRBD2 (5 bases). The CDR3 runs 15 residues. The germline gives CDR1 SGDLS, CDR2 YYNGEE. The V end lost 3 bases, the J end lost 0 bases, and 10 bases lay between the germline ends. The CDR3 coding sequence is TGTGCCAGCAGCGGAAGCGGTAGCTCCTACAATGAGCAGTTCTTC. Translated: CASSGSGSSYNEQFF.

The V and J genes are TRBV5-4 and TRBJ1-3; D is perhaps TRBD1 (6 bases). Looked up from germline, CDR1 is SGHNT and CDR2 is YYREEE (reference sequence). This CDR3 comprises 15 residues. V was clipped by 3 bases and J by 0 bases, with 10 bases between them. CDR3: CASSSPGASGNTIYF. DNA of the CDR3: TGTGCCAGCAGCTCTCCAGGGGCCTCTGGAAACACCATATATTTT.

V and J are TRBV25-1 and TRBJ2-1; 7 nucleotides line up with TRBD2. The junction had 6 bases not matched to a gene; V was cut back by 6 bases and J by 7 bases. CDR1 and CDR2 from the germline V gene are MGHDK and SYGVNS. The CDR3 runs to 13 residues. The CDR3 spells CASRVAGLNEQFF. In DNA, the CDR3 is TGTGCCAGCAGGGTAGCGGGTTTAAATGAGCAGTTCTTC.

CDR3 sequence: CASSLTTGAYTF. For the CDR3, the DNA is TGTGCCAGCAGCTTAACTACAGGTGCCTACACCTTC. The chain has TRBV5-6 and TRBJ1-2, with TRBD1 as a possible D gene (5 bases). The CDR3 sequence is 12 residues long. Trimming shortened V by 2 bases and J by 10 bases, and 12 bases separated the two germline ends. Per the germline V gene, CDR1 is SGHDT and CDR2 is YYEEEE.

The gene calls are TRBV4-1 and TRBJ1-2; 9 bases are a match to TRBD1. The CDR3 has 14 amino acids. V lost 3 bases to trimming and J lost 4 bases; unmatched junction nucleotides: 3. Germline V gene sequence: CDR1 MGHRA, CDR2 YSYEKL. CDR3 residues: CASSHTDRGYGYTF. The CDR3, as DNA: TGCGCCAGCAGCCATACGGACAGGGGCTATGGCTACACCTTC.

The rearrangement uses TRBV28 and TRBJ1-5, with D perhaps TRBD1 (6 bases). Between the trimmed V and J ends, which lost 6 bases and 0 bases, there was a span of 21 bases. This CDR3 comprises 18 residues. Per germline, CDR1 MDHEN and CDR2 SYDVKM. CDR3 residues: CASSPLGADSYSNQPQHF. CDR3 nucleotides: TGTGCCAGCAGCCCTCTCGGGGCGGACAGCTATAGCAATCAGCCCCAGCATTTT.

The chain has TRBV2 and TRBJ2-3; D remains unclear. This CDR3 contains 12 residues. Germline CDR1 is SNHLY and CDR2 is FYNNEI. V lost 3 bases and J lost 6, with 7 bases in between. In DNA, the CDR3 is TGTGCCAGCAGTGAGACTTTCGATACGCAGTATTTT. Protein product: CASSETFDTQYF. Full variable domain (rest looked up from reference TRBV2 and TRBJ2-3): EPEVTQTPSHQVTQMGQEVILRCVPISNHLYFYWYRQILGQKVEFLVSFYNNEISEKSEIFDDQFSVERPDGSNFTLKIRSTKLEDSAMYFCASSETFDTQYFGPGTRLTVL.

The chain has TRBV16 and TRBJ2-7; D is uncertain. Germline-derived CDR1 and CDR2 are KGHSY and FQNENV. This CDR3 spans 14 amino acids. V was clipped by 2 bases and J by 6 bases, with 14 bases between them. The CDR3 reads CASSQRSPPGEQYF. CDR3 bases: TGTGCCAGCAGCCAACGCAGTCCGCCGGGCGAGCAGTACTTC.

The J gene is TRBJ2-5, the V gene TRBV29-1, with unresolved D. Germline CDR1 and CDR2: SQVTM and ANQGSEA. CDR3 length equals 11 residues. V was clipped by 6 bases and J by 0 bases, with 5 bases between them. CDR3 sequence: CSVCNQETQYF. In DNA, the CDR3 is TGCAGCGTCTGTAACCAAGAGACCCAGTACTTC.

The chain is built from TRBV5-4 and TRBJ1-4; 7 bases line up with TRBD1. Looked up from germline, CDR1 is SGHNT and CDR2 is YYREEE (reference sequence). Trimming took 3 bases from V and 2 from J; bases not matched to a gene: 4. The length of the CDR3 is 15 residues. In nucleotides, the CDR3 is TGTGCCAGCAGCTCTACGACAGGGACTAATGAAAAACTGTTTTTT. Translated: CASSSTTGTNEKLFF.